These 4 T cell receptor beta chains came from one sample sequenced in a study of blood T cell repertoires in COVID-19. Generated by immunoSEQ multiplex PCR, the TCRdb table keeps only in-frame clones and is missing some. The top ten clones hold approximately 2.3% of a sample with about 220,000 clones, around 84% of them seen once. The sample comprised peripheral blood. The receptors stem from a man aged 35 to 55 who had recovered from COVID-19.

The rearrangement uses TRBV29-1 and TRBJ2-1; no clear D. This CDR3 is built from 10 residues. Germline-derived CDR1 and CDR2 are SQVTM and ANQGSEA. V lost 6 bases and J 9 bases, leaving 9 bases between the germline ends. CDR3 amino acids: CSVRLGEQFF. The CDR3 nucleotides read TGCAGCGTGAGGCTTGGTGAGCAGTTCTTC.

The rearrangement uses TRBV7-2 and TRBJ2-3, with D hard to call. Per the germline V gene, CDR1 is SGHTA and CDR2 is FQGNSA. Trimming pared 2 bases from V and 7 bases from J, leaving 7 bases between. The CDR3 totals 12 residues. The CDR3 region has the DNA TGTGCCAGCAGCTTATCGGGTAATACGCAGTATTTT. Translation: CASSLSGNTQYF.

This clone has a single count. This rearrangement joins TRBV11-3 to TRBJ1-5, with D maybe TRBD1 (5 bases). Germline V gene lookup returns CDR1 SGHNT and CDR2 YENEEA. This CDR3 spans 14 amino acids. The V and J ends lost 5 bases and 0 bases respectively, with 8 bases between them. CDR3 nucleotides: TGTGCCAGCAGCCCCGGGGGTAGCAATCAGCCCCAGCATTTT. Residues: CASSPGGSNQPQHF. The full variable domain, in which reference TRBV11-3 and TRBJ1-5 provide the parts outside the CDR3, is EAGVVQSPRYKIIEKKQPVAFWCNPISGHNTLYWYLQNLGQGPELLIRYENEEAVDDSQLPKDRFSAERLKGVDSTLKIQPAELGDSAVYLCASSPGGSNQPQHFGDGTRLSIL.

The chain combines TRBV6-2 or TRBV6-3 with TRBJ1-5; maybe TRBD1 (6 bases). The ends were cut back, 4 bases at V and 6 bases at J, with 19 bases in the middle. The germline gives CDR1 MNHEY, CDR2 SVGEGT. The CDR3 spans 16 residues. The chain's CDR3 is CASSSRDNRRGQPQHF. The CDR3 DNA follows: TGTGCCAGCAGTTCCAGGGACAACAGACGGGGTCAGCCCCAGCATTTT.